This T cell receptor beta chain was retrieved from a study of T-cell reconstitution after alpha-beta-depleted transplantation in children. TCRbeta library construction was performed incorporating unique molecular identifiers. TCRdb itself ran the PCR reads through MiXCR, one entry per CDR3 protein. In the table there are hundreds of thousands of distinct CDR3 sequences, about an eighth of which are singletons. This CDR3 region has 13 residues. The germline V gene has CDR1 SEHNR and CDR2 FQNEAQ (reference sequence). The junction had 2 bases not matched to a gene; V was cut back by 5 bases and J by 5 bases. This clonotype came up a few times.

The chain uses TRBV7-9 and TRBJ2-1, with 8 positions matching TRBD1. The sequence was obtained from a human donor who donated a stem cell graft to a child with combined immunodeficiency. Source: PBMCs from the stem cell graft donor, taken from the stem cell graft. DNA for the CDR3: TGTGCCAGCAGCGGGGGACAGGACAATGAGCAGTTCTTC. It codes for CASSGGQDNEQFF.